Below are 13 T cell receptor beta chains sequenced from a single sample in a study of T cells after yellow fever vaccination. Via MiXCR, TCRdb re-called the 5' RACE reads, giving one row per CDR3 protein. The profile covers more than 35,000 distinct CDR3 sequences, with 6.8% appearing a single time and 15% taken by the ten largest. The source was CD8+ T cells not binding an NS4B(214-222) dextramer, sorted from PBMCs, collected 45 days after the yellow fever booster vaccination. The receptors come from a man aged 25 to 40 who received the YFV17D yellow fever vaccine.

In its sample, this clonotype was seen many times. V gene TRBV27 combines with J gene TRBJ1-3, with a tentative D call TRBD1 (6 bases). The germline CDR1 and CDR2 sequences are MNHEY and SMNVEV (reference sequence). The CDR3 loop spans 14 amino acids. The ends were cut back, 6 bases at V and 3 bases at J, with 12 bases in the middle. CDR3: CASSLRGFGNTIYF. CDR3 nucleotides: TGTGCCAGCAGCCTGAGGGGGTTTGGAAACACCATATATTTT.

This clonotype was counted many times. The CDR3 region is CASSPGPGEYFGGYTF. The CDR3, as DNA: TGTGCCAGCAGCCCCGGACCGGGGGAATACTTCGGTGGCTACACCTTC. The J gene is TRBJ1-2, the V gene TRBV27; D might be TRBD1 (5 bases). CDR3 length: 16 amino acids. V dropped 6 bases and J dropped 7 bases, with 24 bases sitting between them. CDR1 MNHEY and CDR2 SMNVEV come from the germline V gene (reference sequence).

The rearrangement uses TRBV6-2 or TRBV6-3 and TRBJ2-1; D is ambiguous. The CDR3 has 12 residues. CDR1 and CDR2 from the germline V gene are MNHEY and SVGEGT. Between the trimmed V and J ends, which lost 2 bases and 9 bases, there was a span of 8 bases. The CDR3: CASSYVGFEQFF. The CDR3 region has the DNA TGTGCCAGCAGTTACGTTGGGTTTGAGCAGTTCTTC.

This clonotype was seen ten or more times. The chain recombines TRBV7-2 with TRBJ2-2; D unclear. The germline gives CDR1 SGHTA, CDR2 FQGNSA. V dropped 5 bases and J dropped 3 bases, with 10 bases sitting between them. The CDR3 runs to 14 residues. Here the CDR3 DNA reads TGTGCCAGCAGCCCCGGACCAGACACCGGGGAGCTGTTTTTT. This sequence encodes CASSPGPDTGELFF.

This clonotype was detected many times. V usage is TRBV3-1 and J usage is TRBJ1-4, with TRBD1 as a possible D gene (5 bases). This CDR3 region has 18 residues. With 0 bases removed from V and 0 bases from J, the gap between germline ends came to 14 bases. Germline V gene sequence: CDR1 LGHDT, CDR2 YNNKEL (reference sequence). The CDR3 loop is CASSQDYRIGATNEKLFF. The CDR3 DNA follows: TGTGCCAGCAGCCAAGATTATCGGATAGGGGCAACTAATGAAAAACTGTTTTTT. The variable domain in full, with the rest retrieved from reference TRBV3-1 and TRBJ1-4, is DTAVSQTPKYLVTQMGNDKSIKCEQNLGHDTMYWYKQDSKKFLKIMFSYNNKELIINETVPNRFSPKSPDKAHLNLHINSLELGDSAVYFCASSQDYRIGATNEKLFFGSGTQLSVL.

This rearrangement joins TRBV4-3 to TRBJ2-6; D might be TRBD1 (7 bases). The CDR3 runs to 18 residues. Looked up from germline, CDR1 is LGHNA and CDR2 is YSLEER. Deletions cut 2 bases from V and 2 bases from J, with 16 bases between. As DNA, the CDR3 is TGCGCCAGCAGCCAAAGGAGGGACAGCCGCGCTGGGGCCAACGTCCTGACTTTC. This translates into CASSQRRDSRAGANVLTF.

There are many counts of this clonotype. The V gene is TRBV4-3, the J gene TRBJ2-1; possibly TRBD1 for D (6 bases). V was trimmed by 3 bases and J by 0 bases, leaving 12 bases between them. The CDR3 is made up of 16 amino acids. Germline values: CDR1 LGHNA, CDR2 YSLEER. The CDR3 sequence: CASSQTTGNSYNEQFF. CDR3 DNA sequence: TGCGCCAGCAGCCAGACCACAGGGAACTCCTACAATGAGCAGTTCTTC.

The sample holds many counts of this clonotype. The chain joins TRBV29-1 to TRBJ2-1; D possibly corresponds to TRBD1 (5 bases). V was pared by 1 base and J by 9 bases, with 10 bases between. The CDR3 loop spans 12 amino acids. The germline V gene encodes CDR1 SQVTM and CDR2 ANQGSEA. CDR3 protein: CSVEGPRGEQFF. DNA of the CDR3: TGCAGCGTTGAAGGTCCTAGGGGTGAGCAGTTCTTC.

This clonotype was picked up many times. The chain couples TRBV4-3 to TRBJ2-5; D tentatively fits TRBD1 or TRBD2 (5 bases each). The CDR3 totals 15 residues. V gave up 3 bases and J gave up 4 bases, with 15 bases separating them. Germline-derived CDR1 and CDR2 are LGHNA and YSLEER. The CDR3 region is CASSHGRGAGETQYF. CDR3 in DNA: TGCGCCAGCAGCCATGGGCGAGGGGCAGGAGAGACCCAGTACTTC.

This clonotype was counted many times. This chain connects TRBV30 to TRBJ2-1; no firm D call. CDR1 GTSNPN and CDR2 SVGIG come from the germline V gene (reference sequence). The CDR3 length is 11 residues. The V end was cut by 3 bases, the J end by 4 bases, with 4 bases between. CDR3 bases: TGTGCCTGGAGGGATTACAATGAGCAGTTCTTC. Protein sequence: CAWRDYNEQFF.

This clonotype came up many times. The chain combines TRBV27 with TRBJ2-7; D assignment may be TRBD1 or TRBD2 (5 bases each). Germline V gene lookup returns CDR1 MNHEY and CDR2 SMNVEV (reference sequence). The CDR3 totals 12 residues. Deletions cut 6 bases from V and 5 bases from J, with 11 bases between. This chain's CDR3 is CASRRGLNEQYF. The CDR3 DNA is TGTGCCAGCAGACGGGGCCTTAACGAGCAGTACTTC.

This clonotype was seen many times. J is TRBJ2-1 and V is TRBV19; D perhaps matches TRBD2 (6 bases). V was shortened by 6 bases and J by 2 bases, with 14 bases between the two germline ends. This CDR3 has 15 residues. Germline V gene sequence: CDR1 LNHDA, CDR2 SQIVND (reference sequence). CDR3 sequence reads: CASRGSGATYNEQFF. The CDR3 nucleotides read TGTGCCAGTAGGGGTAGCGGCGCCACCTACAATGAGCAGTTCTTC.

This clonotype turned up a few times. The rearrangement joins TRBV11-2 to TRBJ1-1; unclear D gene. Germline V CDR1 and CDR2: SGHAT, FQNNGV. The CDR3 contains 14 residues. Trimming shortened V by 5 bases and J by 3 bases, and 13 bases separated the two germline ends. CDR3 nucleotides: TGTGCCAGCAGCCGGACGGGGTACGACACTGAAGCTTTCTTT. Translation: CASSRTGYDTEAFF.